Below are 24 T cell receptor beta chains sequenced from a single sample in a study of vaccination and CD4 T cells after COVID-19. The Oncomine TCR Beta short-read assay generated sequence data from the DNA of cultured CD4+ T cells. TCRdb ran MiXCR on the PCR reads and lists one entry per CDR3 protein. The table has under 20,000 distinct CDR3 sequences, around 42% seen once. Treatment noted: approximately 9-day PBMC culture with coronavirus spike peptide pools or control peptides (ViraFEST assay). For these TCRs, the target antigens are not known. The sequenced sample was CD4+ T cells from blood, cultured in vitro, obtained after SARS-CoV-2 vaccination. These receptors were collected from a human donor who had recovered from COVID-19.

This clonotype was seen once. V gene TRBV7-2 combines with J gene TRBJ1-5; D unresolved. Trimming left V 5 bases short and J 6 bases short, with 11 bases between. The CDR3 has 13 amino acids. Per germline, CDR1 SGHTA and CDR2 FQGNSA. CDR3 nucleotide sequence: TGTGCCAGCAGCCCGGGATCGACTCAGCCCCAGCATTTT. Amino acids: CASSPGSTQPQHF.

DNA for the CDR3: TGTGCCAGCAGTGGGACAGGGAACGCGAACACCGGGGAGCTGTTTTTT. It codes for CASSGTGNANTGELFF. The genes are TRBV27 and TRBJ2-2, with 9 bases aligning to TRBD1. From germline, CDR1 is MNHEY and CDR2 SMNVEV (reference sequence). Trimming at V came to 5 bases and at J to 0 bases, leaving 4 bases not matched to a gene. CDR3 length equals 16 residues.

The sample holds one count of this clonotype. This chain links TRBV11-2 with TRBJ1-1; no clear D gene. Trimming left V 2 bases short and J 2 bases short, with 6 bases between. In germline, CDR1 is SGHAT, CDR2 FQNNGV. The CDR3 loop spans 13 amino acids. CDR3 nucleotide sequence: TGTGCCAGCAGCTTACTGGGAAACACTGAAGCTTTCTTT. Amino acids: CASSLLGNTEAFF. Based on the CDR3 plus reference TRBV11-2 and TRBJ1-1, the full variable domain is EAGVAQSPRYKIIEKRQSVAFWCNPISGHATLYWYQQILGQGPKLLIQFQNNGVVDDSQLPKDRFSAERLKGVDSTLKIQPAKLEDSAVYLCASSLLGNTEAFFGQGTRLTVV.

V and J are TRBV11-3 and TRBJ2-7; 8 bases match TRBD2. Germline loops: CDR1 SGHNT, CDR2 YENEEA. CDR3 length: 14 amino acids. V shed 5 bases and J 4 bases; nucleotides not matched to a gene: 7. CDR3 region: CASSQKTSAYEQYF. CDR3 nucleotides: TGTGCCAGCAGCCAGAAGACTAGCGCGTACGAGCAGTACTTC.

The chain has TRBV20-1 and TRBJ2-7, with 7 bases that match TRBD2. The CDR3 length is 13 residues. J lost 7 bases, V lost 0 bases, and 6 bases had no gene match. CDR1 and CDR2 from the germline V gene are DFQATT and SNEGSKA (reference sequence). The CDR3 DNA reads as TGCAGTGCTAGAGATTCCGGGGGGTATGAGCAGTACTTC. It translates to CSARDSGGYEQYF.

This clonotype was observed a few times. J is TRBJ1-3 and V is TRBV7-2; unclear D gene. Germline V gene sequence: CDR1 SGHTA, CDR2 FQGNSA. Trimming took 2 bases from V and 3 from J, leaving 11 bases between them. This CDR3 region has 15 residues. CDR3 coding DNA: TGTGCCAGCAGCTTAAACCCAACCGGTGGAAACACCATATATTTT. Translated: CASSLNPTGGNTIYF.

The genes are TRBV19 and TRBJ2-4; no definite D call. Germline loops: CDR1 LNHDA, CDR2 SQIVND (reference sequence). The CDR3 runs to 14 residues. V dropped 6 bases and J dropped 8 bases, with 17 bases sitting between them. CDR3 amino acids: CASRSDRSKDIQYF. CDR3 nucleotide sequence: TGTGCCAGTAGATCGGACCGTTCAAAGGACATTCAGTACTTC.

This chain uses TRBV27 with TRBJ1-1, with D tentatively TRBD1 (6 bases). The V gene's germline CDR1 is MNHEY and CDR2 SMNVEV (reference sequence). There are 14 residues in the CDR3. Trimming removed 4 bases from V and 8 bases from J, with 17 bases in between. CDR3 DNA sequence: TGTGCCAGCAGTTCGCTTCAGGGGCCCCCCGAAGCTTTCTTT. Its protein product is CASSSLQGPPEAFF.

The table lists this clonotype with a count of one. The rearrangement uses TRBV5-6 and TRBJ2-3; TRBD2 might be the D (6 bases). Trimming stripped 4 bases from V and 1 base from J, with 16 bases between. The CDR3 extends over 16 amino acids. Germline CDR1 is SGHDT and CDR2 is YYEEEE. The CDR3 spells CASSMLGGDGTDTQYF. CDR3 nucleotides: TGTGCCAGCAGCATGTTGGGCGGGGATGGCACAGATACGCAGTATTTT.

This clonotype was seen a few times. In nucleotides, the CDR3 is TGTGCCAGCAGTCAAGGGGAAATAGCGGGAGTGGGTGCAGATACGCAGTATTTT. It encodes CASSQGEIAGVGADTQYF. This rearrangement joins TRBV27 to TRBJ2-3; 9 bases are shared with TRBD2. The ends lost 5 bases at V and 4 bases at J; junction bases unmatched: 16. This CDR3 spans 18 amino acids. Germline loops: CDR1 MNHEY, CDR2 SMNVEV (reference sequence).

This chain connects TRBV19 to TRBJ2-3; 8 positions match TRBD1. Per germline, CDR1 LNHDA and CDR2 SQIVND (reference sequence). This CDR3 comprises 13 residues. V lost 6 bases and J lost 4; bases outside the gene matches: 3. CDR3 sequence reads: CASSRGPPDTQYF. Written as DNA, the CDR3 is TGTGCCAGTAGCAGGGGGCCTCCAGATACGCAGTATTTT.

CDR3 bases: TGTGCCATCCCCACTGGGGCAGGGAAGAGTGGCTACACCTTC. Amino acids: CAIPTGAGKSGYTF. This chain links TRBV28 with TRBJ1-2, with a tentative D call TRBD1 (5 bases). V lost 10 bases to trimming and J lost 7 bases, with 22 bases between them. The CDR3 is made up of 14 amino acids. Germline CDR1 MDHEN, CDR2 SYDVKM.

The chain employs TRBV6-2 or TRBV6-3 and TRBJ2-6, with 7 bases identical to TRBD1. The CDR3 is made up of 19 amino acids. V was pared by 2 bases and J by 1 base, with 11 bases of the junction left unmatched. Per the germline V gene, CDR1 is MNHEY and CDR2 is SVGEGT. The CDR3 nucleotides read TGTGCCAGCAGTTACGACCGCGACAGGGTTTTGTCTGGGGCCAACGTCCTGACTTTC. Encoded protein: CASSYDRDRVLSGANVLTF.

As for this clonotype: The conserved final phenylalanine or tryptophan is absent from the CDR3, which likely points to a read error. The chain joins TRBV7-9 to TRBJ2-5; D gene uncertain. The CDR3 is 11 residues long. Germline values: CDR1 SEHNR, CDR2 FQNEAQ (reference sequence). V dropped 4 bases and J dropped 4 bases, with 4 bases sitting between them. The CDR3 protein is CASSSRETQYL. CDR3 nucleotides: TGTGCCAGCAGCTCGAGAGAGACCCAGTACTTA.

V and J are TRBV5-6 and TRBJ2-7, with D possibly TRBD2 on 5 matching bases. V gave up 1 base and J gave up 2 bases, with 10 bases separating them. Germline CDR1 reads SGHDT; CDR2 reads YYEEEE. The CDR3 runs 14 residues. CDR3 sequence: CASSLLGEPYEQYF. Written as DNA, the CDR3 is TGTGCCAGCAGCTTGCTCGGGGAGCCCTACGAGCAGTACTTC. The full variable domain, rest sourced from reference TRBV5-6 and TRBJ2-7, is DAGVTQSPTHLIKTRGQQVTLRCSPKSGHDTVSWYQQALGQGPQFIFQYYEEEERQRGNFPDRFSGHQFPNYSSELNVNALLLGDSALYLCASSLLGEPYEQYFGPGTRLTVT.

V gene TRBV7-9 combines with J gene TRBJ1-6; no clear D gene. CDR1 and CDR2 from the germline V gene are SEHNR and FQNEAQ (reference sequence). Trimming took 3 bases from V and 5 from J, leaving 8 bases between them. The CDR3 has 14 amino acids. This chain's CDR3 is CASSFGPNNSPLHF. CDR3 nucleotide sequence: TGTGCCAGCAGCTTTGGGCCCAATAATTCACCCCTCCACTTT.

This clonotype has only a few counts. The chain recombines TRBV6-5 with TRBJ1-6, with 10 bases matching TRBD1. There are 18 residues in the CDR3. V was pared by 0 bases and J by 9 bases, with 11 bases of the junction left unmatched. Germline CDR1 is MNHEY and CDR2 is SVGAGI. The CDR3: CASSYSFTTGGSFSPLHF. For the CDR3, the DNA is TGTGCCAGCAGTTACTCTTTCACGACAGGGGGCTCTTTTTCACCCCTCCACTTT.

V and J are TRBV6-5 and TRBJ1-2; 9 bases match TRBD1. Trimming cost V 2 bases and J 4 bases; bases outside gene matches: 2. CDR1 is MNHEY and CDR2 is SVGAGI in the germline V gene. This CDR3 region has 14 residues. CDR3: CASSYLDRGYGYTF. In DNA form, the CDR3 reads TGTGCCAGCAGTTACCTGGACAGGGGCTATGGCTACACCTTC.

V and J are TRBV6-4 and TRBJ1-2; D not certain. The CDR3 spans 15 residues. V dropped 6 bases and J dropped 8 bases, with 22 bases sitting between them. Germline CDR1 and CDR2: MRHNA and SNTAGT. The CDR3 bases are TGTGCCAGCAGACCTTCTCTTGGGCGTTTGGGAGGCTACACCTTC. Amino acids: CASRPSLGRLGGYTF.

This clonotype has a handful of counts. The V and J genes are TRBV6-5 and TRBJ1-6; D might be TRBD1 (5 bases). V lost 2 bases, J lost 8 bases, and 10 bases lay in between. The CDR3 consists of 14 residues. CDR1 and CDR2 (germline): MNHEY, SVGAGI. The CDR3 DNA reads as TGTGCCAGCAGTTACCCGGACACTTATTCACCCCTCCACTTT. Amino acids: CASSYPDTYSPLHF.

CDR3 in DNA: TGTGCCAGCAGCTTACTATCCGGGACAGGGGGCGCCCCCTATAATTCACCCCTCCACTTT. Translated: CASSLLSGTGGAPYNSPLHF. The rearrangement uses TRBV7-2 and TRBJ1-6; TRBD1 agrees at 12 bases. From germline, CDR1 is SGHTA and CDR2 FQGNSA. CDR3 length equals 20 residues. With 2 bases clipped from V and 2 bases from J, the junction kept 10 bases outside the gene matches. The whole variable domain, remainder taken from reference TRBV7-2 and TRBJ1-6, is GAGVSQSPSNKVTEKGKDVELRCDPISGHTALYWYRQSLGQGLEFLIYFQGNSAPDKSGLPSDRFSAERTGGSVSTLTIQRTQQEDSAVYLCASSLLSGTGGAPYNSPLHFGNGTRLTVT.

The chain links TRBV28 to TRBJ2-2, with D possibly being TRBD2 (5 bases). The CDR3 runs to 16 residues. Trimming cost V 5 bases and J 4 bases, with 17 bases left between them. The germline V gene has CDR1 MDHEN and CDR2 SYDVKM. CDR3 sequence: CASSGPRGFPTGELFF. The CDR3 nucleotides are TGTGCCAGCAGTGGCCCCCGGGGTTTTCCCACCGGGGAGCTGTTTTTT.

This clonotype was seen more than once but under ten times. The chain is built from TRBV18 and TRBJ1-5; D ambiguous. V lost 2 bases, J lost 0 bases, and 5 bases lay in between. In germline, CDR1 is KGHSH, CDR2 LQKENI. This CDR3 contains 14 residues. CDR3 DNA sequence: TGTGCCAGCTCACCATTGGGTAGCAATCAGCCCCAGCATTTT. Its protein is CASSPLGSNQPQHF.

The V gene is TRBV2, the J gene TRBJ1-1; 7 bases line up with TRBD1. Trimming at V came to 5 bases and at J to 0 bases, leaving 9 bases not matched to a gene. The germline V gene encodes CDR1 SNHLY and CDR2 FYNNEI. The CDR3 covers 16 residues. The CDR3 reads CASSLGTDYMNTEAFF. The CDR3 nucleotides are TGTGCCAGCAGTCTTGGGACAGACTATATGAACACTGAAGCTTTCTTT.